Presented here are 6 T cell receptor beta chains from one specimen sequenced in a study of post-analysis software for immune sequencing data. No antigen has been assigned to these receptors. Study conclusions and caveats: Five or six TRBV segments, TRBV5-6, TRBV5-1 and TRBV20-1 among them, were found more frequent in patients than controls.

TCR beta libraries were prepared from cDNA with unique molecular identifiers. TCRdb redid the calling of the PCR reads with MiXCR, one entry per CDR3 protein. This table has approximately 730,000 distinct CDR3 sequences, around 45% appearing once. Sequenced: blood. These receptors came from a girl under 18 with multiple sclerosis.

The chain joins TRBV5-6 to TRBJ2-1; 13 nucleotides agree with TRBD2. Germline V gene lookup returns CDR1 SGHDT and CDR2 YYEEEE. The CDR3 has 17 residues. V shed 0 bases, J shed 9 bases, and the junction held 9 bases outside the gene matches. CDR3 bases: TGTGCCAGCAGCTTGGAAACTAGCGGGAGGGCCGGGGTTGAGCAGTTCTTC. It specifies CASSLETSGRAGVEQFF.

The table lists this clonotype with a few counts. V gene TRBV29-1 combines with J gene TRBJ2-7, with 7 bases identical to TRBD2. J was trimmed by 4 bases and V by 3 bases; bases with no gene match: 9. Germline CDR1 is SQVTM and CDR2 is ANQGSEA. The CDR3 is made up of 14 amino acids. Here the CDR3 DNA reads TGCAGCGTTGAGGGCGTGGCGGGAGAATACGAGCAGTACTTC. It yields the protein CSVEGVAGEYEQYF.

The chain links TRBV5-1 to TRBJ1-4; no clear D gene. Trimming cost V 4 bases and J 5 bases, with 9 bases left between them. The CDR3 loop spans 13 amino acids. The germline CDR1 and CDR2 sequences are SGHRS and YFSETQ. The CDR3 bases are TGCGCCAGCAGCATCGGAAAAAATGAAAAACTGTTTTTT. The encoded protein is CASSIGKNEKLFF.

J is TRBJ1-5 and V is TRBV20-1; D is possibly TRBD1 (6 bases). The length of the CDR3 is 16 residues. Germline V gives CDR1 DFQATT, CDR2 SNEGSKA (reference sequence). Trimming took 6 bases from V and 1 from J, leaving 19 bases between them. The DNA for the CDR3 is TGCAGTGCCTCAAAGGTACAGGGAGGGAGCAATCAGCCCCAGCATTTT. It codes for CSASKVQGGSNQPQHF.

This clonotype showed up just a few times. V gene TRBV4-3 combines with J gene TRBJ1-1, with D perhaps TRBD1 (5 bases). Germline assignment: CDR1 LGHNA and CDR2 YSLEER. Trimming left V 1 base short and J 7 bases short, with 10 bases between. The CDR3 spans 13 residues. The CDR3 coding sequence is TGCGCCAGCAGCCAAGGGTGGGGACTTGAAGCTTTCTTT. Amino acid sequence: CASSQGWGLEAFF.

The chain combines TRBV6-6 with TRBJ2-7; D not certain. The CDR3 sequence is 11 residues long. With 4 bases removed from V and 5 bases from J, the gap between germline ends came to 6 bases. The germline CDR1 and CDR2 sequences are MNHNY and SVGAGI (reference sequence). CDR3 loop: CASSSYDEQYF. CDR3 sequence (DNA): TGTGCCAGCAGTTCTTACGACGAGCAGTACTTC.